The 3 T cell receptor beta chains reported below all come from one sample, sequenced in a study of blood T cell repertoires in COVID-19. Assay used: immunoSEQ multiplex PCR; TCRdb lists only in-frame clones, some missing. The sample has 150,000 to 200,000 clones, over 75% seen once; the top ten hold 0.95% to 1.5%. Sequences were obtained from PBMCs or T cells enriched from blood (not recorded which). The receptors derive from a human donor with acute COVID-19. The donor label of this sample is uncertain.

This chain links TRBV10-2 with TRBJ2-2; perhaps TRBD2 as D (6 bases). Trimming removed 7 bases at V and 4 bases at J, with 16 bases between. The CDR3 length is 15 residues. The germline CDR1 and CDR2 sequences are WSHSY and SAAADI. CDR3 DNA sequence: TGCGCCAGCATCGGGGGAAAGACAGCCACCGGGGAGCTGTTTTTT. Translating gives CASIGGKTATGELFF.

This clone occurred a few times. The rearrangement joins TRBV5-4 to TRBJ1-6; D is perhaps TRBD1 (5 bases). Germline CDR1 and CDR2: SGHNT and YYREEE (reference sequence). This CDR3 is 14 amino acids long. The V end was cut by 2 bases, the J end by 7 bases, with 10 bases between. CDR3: CASSFDRTNSPLHF. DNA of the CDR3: TGTGCCAGCAGCTTCGACAGAACCAATTCACCCCTCCACTTT.

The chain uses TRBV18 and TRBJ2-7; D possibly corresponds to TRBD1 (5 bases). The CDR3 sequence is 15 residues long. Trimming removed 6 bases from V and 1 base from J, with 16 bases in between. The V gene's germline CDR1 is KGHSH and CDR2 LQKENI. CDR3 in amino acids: CASSAGAGWSYEQYF. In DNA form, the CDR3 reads TGTGCCAGCTCCGCTGGGGCAGGTTGGTCCTACGAGCAGTACTTC.